This TCR beta chain is from a study of neurological immune-mediated disorders. Study-wide results and limits: The study found no CDR3 amino acid sequences shared by expanded clones across subjects, suggesting private repertoires in all groups.

The CDR3 covers 13 residues. The V gene lost 6 bases and the J gene lost 0 bases, with 8 bases spanning the gap. CDR1 and CDR2 (germline): KGHSH, LQKENI. TCRdb reprocessed the 5' RACE reads with MiXCR, giving one entry per CDR3 protein. This sample has about 66,000 distinct CDR3 sequences, with 4% to 6% found just once. Ten or more counts support this clonotype. Antigen unknown. The specimen was PBMCs. The receptor's source is a woman in her 30s with multiple sclerosis. V gene TRBV18 combines with J gene TRBJ1-1; D is perhaps TRBD1 (5 bases). The CDR3 region has the DNA TGTGCCAGCTCCGAGGACATGAACACTGAAGCTTTCTTT. This encodes CASSEDMNTEAFF.